The clone carrying this T cell receptor beta chain was counted a few times. Its matching antigen is unknown. The sample has other DNA sequences that encode this CDR3 too. These data are taken from a study of shared clonotypes between healthy human individuals. Whole-study context: Three plates each covered CD4 naive and memory; CD8 naive two, CD8 memory one.

Profiling relied on immunoSEQ multiplex PCR, and the TCRdb table lists in-frame clones only, not all of them. The profile shows about 820,000 clones, 92% of them singletons. General study results and limits: Deeper or shallower sequencing was expected to change how clonotypes are shared among donors.

The CDR3 runs to 14 residues. Germline V CDR1 and CDR2: SEHNR, FQNEAQ (reference sequence). The trim removed 4 bases at V and 3 bases at J, leaving 4 bases unmatched. Selected positively for CCR7 and CD45RO-negative, naive CD8 cells excluded terminally differentiated effector memory CD45RA+ cells. Only Caucasian adults living in Nashville, Tennessee served as donors. This TCR came from a man aged 30 to 45 in good health. This chain uses TRBV7-9 with TRBJ2-7, with TRBD1 identical over 9 bases. Sequencing was carried out using naive CD8+ T cells sorted from blood. The CDR3 coding sequence is TGTGCCAGCAGCTCCCGGGACAGGGTCTACGAGCAGTACTTC. Translating gives CASSSRDRVYEQYF. Complete variable domain (other parts from reference TRBV7-9 and TRBJ2-7): DTGVSQNPRHKITKRGQNVTFRCDPISEHNRLYWYRQTLGQGPEFLTYFQNEAQLEKSRLLSDRFSAERPKGSFSTLEIQRTEQGDSAMYLCASSSRDRVYEQYFGPGTRLTVT.